The present T cell receptor beta chain was sequenced within a study of T cell repertoires in cytomegalovirus infection (dated by TCRdb to 2018 to 2020). About the study as a whole: Recently identified HLA-C-restricted CMV epitopes, whose presentation resists viral immunomodulation, were targeted by peptide stimulations together with well-studied HLA-B-restricted epitopes. Donor HLA type was relevant to the analysis, because carriage of CMV infection together with the matching HLA type was indicated by public TCR beta signatures. Summary of the overall study and its limitations: Carriers of CMV infection plus the relevant HLA type were discriminated by the cumulative frequency of public TCR beta family members in the study cohort and in an independent approximately 360-donor cohort. The ex vivo response was dominated by HLA-C-restricted CMV-specific TCR beta clonotypes, which also provided the single most frequent clonotype in two of eight donors.

The CDR3, from cysteine to phenylalanine, totals 15 residues. The read is trimmed to its CDR3 DNA, 45 bases read in frame from base 1. The germline V gene (reference sequence) gives CDR1 as SGHKS and CDR2 as YYEKEE. Relative to germline, V is 0 bases shorter and J is 6 bases shorter, with 13 bases between their ends. Sequencing used an Illumina HiSeq 1500. The public reads were reprocessed in TCRdb via fastp at Q25 and MiXCR, keeping in-frame beta chains. When rows share a CDR3 protein, they turn into one entry using the most common DNA and genes. The sample has 650,000 to 900,000 distinct CDR3 sequences on record, approximately 30% of them singletons. The biggest ten clones account for under 15% of the sample. The treatment or condition tag for this specimen amounts to: in vitro stimulation with specific CMV peptide epitopes to enrich CMV-specific T cells. This clonotype showed up just a few times. The antigen it binds to is not known. Base qualities are missing; no much larger clone stands one base away.

Sequencing was performed on cultured CD8+ T cells from PBMCs, taken from culture after CMV antigen stimulation. The TCR sequence derives from a human donor in good health (CMV status not recorded). Some clones in this sample may be carry-over from other donors' samples. This receptor chain uses TRBV5-5 and TRBJ1-5, and TRBD1 may be the D gene, going by 6 matching bases. The DNA sequence is TGTGCCAGCAGCTTGGGGGCAGGGGTGGGTCAGCCCCAGCATTTT. Its amino acids are CASSLGAGVGQPQHF.